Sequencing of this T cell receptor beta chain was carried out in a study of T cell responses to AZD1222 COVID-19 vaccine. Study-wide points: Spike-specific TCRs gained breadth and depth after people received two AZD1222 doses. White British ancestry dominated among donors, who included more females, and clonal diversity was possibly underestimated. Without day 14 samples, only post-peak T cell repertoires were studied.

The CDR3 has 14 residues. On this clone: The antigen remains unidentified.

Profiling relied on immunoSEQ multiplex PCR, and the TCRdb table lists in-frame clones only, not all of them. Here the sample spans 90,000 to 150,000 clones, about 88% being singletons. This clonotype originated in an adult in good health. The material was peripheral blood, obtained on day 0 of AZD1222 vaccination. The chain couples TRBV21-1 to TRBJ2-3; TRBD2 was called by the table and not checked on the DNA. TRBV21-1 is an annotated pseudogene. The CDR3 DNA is TGTGCCAGCAGAAAGGGACTAAGCACAGATACGCAGTATTTT. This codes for CASRKGLSTDTQYF.